Following are 28 T cell receptor beta chains from one sample sequenced in a study of identical twins. TCRdb passed the 5' RACE reads through MiXCR, listing each CDR3 protein once. The sample carries 1.5 million to 2 million distinct CDR3 sequences, 25% to 35% recorded once. The sequencing input was cord blood. The receptors come from a newborn girl in good health.

J is TRBJ1-3 and V is TRBV7-9; D is unresolved. This CDR3 region has 16 residues. Germline V CDR1 and CDR2: SEHNR, FQNEAQ (reference sequence). V shed 5 bases and J shed 0 bases, with 14 bases lying between them. DNA for the CDR3: TGTGCCAGCAGCCCGCCCGCCGGGAGCTCTGGAAACACCATATATTTT. Translating it yields CASSPPAGSSGNTIYF.

The sample holds a few counts of this clonotype. The J gene is TRBJ1-5, the V gene TRBV20-1; D unclear. V was clipped by 6 bases and J by 0 bases, with 9 bases between them. The V gene's germline CDR1 is DFQATT and CDR2 SNEGSKA (reference sequence). The CDR3 is made up of 13 amino acids. Here the CDR3 DNA reads TGCAGTGCGACAAGGAGTAGCAATCAGCCCCAGCATTTT. Amino acids: CSATRSSNQPQHF.

V is TRBV29-1 and J is TRBJ1-5, with 7 bases that match TRBD1. V lost 1 base and J lost 9; bases outside the gene matches: 6. CDR1 and CDR2 from the germline V gene are SQVTM and ANQGSEA. This CDR3 is 13 amino acids long. As DNA, the CDR3 is TGCAGCGTTGAAGGCCAGGGGGGTGGGCCCCAGCATTTT. Its translation is CSVEGQGGGPQHF.

This clonotype was observed many times. The rearrangement uses TRBV27 and TRBJ2-7; D possibly uses TRBD1 or TRBD2 (5 bases each). Germline V gene data show CDR1 as MNHEY and CDR2 as SMNVEV (reference sequence). V was pared by 6 bases and J by 0 bases, with 12 bases between. The CDR3 sequence is 14 residues long. The CDR3 loop reads CASSQGRTSYEQYF. The CDR3 nucleotides read TGTGCCAGCAGCCAGGGACGCACCTCCTACGAGCAGTACTTC.

The table lists this clonotype with a few counts. This sequence joins TRBV4-2 and TRBJ2-1, with D uncertain. The CDR3 sequence is 13 residues long. Deletions cut 4 bases from V and 9 bases from J, with 13 bases between. Germline V gene lookup returns CDR1 LGHNA and CDR2 YNFKEQ. In nucleotides, the CDR3 is TGTGCCAGCAGCCTGCCCCAGGAGATTGAGCAGTTCTTC. Translated, it gives CASSLPQEIEQFF.

The table lists this clonotype with many counts. The chain has TRBV27 and TRBJ1-2, with D hard to call. Germline V gives CDR1 MNHEY, CDR2 SMNVEV (reference sequence). The CDR3 loop spans 11 amino acids. Trimming cost V 8 bases and J 8 bases, with 12 bases left between them. DNA for the CDR3: TGTGCCAGCGGCAGAGTAGCCGGCTACACCTTC. It codes for CASGRVAGYTF.

The chain combines TRBV5-1 with TRBJ1-6; TRBD1 matches 8 bases. The germline V gene encodes CDR1 SGHRS and CDR2 YFSETQ. V shed 2 bases and J 10 bases; nucleotides not matched to a gene: 8. CDR3 size: 15 residues. CDR3: CASSFTGGVESPLHF. The CDR3 DNA reads as TGCGCCAGCAGCTTTACAGGGGGAGTCGAATCACCCCTCCACTTT.

This clonotype occurred a few times. V gene TRBV9 combines with J gene TRBJ1-6, with 7 bases identical to TRBD1. The CDR3 has 14 amino acids. The trim removed 4 bases at V and 7 bases at J, leaving 5 bases unmatched. Germline CDR1 reads SGDLS; CDR2 reads YYNGEE. The chain's CDR3 is CASSKGQSNSPLHF. The DNA for the CDR3 is TGTGCCAGCAGCAAGGGACAGTCGAATTCACCCCTCCACTTT.

V and J are TRBV6-1 and TRBJ2-1; 8 positions match TRBD2. The CDR3 totals 14 residues. Per germline, CDR1 MNHNS and CDR2 SASEGT. Germline trimming cut 3 bases from V and 8 bases from J; bases unmatched to any gene: 6. CDR3 region: CASSETGGPDEQFF. In DNA form, the CDR3 reads TGTGCCAGCAGTGAGACGGGAGGGCCGGATGAGCAGTTCTTC.

The chain is built from TRBV29-1 and TRBJ2-1, with 8 bases aligning to TRBD1. The CDR3 length is 14 residues. Germline loops: CDR1 SQVTM, CDR2 ANQGSEA. The junction had 7 bases not matched to a gene; V was cut back by 2 bases and J by 7 bases. CDR3 nucleotides: TGCAGCGTTGAAACCGGACAGGGTTGGAATGAGCAGTTCTTC. This translates into CSVETGQGWNEQFF.

The chain employs TRBV6-1 and TRBJ2-4; 7 positions match TRBD1. The CDR3 covers 15 residues. In germline, CDR1 is MNHNS, CDR2 SASEGT. Unmatched junction bases numbered 6, after V lost 7 bases and J lost 0 bases. CDR3 nucleotide sequence: TGTGCCAGCACCCGGGACAGACTAGCCAAAAACATTCAGTACTTC. Translation gives CASTRDRLAKNIQYF.

This clonotype was observed a handful of times. The CDR3 DNA reads TGCAGTGCTTCCTACAGGGGTGCCCGCTCCTACGAGCAGTACTTC. It specifies CSASYRGARSYEQYF. V gene TRBV20-1 combines with J gene TRBJ2-7; 7 bases align to TRBD1. This CDR3 contains 15 residues. The V gene's germline CDR1 is DFQATT and CDR2 SNEGSKA (reference sequence). The trim removed 5 bases at V and 0 bases at J, leaving 10 bases unmatched.

This chain links TRBV6-5 with TRBJ2-5; D is perhaps TRBD1 (6 bases). CDR1 MNHEY and CDR2 SVGAGI come from the germline V gene. Trimming pared 5 bases from V and 5 bases from J, leaving 15 bases between. The CDR3 runs 14 residues. In DNA, the CDR3 is TGTGCCAGCAGTGATATAGGAACAGGGGAGACCCAGTACTTC. Amino acids: CASSDIGTGETQYF.

V gene TRBV5-4 combines with J gene TRBJ2-1; TRBD1 agrees at 10 bases. The CDR3 is 14 amino acids. CDR1 and CDR2 (germline): SGHNT, YYREEE (reference sequence). V gave up 4 bases and J gave up 7 bases; unmatched junction bases: 5. The CDR3 nucleotides are TGTGCCAGCAGCAAAGGGACAGGGGAGAATGAGCAGTTCTTC. Translated, it gives CASSKGTGENEQFF. Together with reference TRBV5-4 and TRBJ2-1, the CDR3 gives the full variable domain: ETGVTQSPTHLIKTRGQQVTLRCSSQSGHNTVSWYQQALGQGPQFIFQYYREEENGRGNFPPRFSGLQFPNYSSELNVNALELDDSALYLCASSKGTGENEQFFGPGTRLTVL.

This clonotype was recorded at least ten times. The rearrangement links TRBV12-3 or TRBV12-4 to TRBJ1-2; D unclear. This CDR3 comprises 13 residues. Trimming stripped 1 base from V and 4 bases from J, with 7 bases between. CDR3 protein: CASSLGLFYGYTF. The CDR3 DNA reads TGTGCCAGCAGTTTAGGGCTGTTCTATGGCTACACCTTC.

This clonotype was seen only a few times. The chain couples TRBV20-1 to TRBJ2-7, with D uncertain. V lost 0 bases to trimming and J lost 3 bases, with 9 bases between them. Germline V lookup: CDR1 DFQATT, CDR2 SNEGSKA (reference sequence). CDR3 length equals 13 residues. The CDR3 sequence is CSAREGIDYEQYF. The CDR3 bases are TGCAGTGCTAGAGAGGGCATAGACTACGAGCAGTACTTC.

The chain recombines TRBV20-1 with TRBJ2-5, with D perhaps TRBD2 (5 bases). The CDR3 spans 16 residues. The V and J ends lost 0 bases and 2 bases respectively, with 16 bases between them. Looked up from germline, CDR1 is DFQATT and CDR2 is SNEGSKA (reference sequence). The CDR3 region is CSARDEGTASQETQYF. The CDR3 DNA is TGCAGTGCTAGAGACGAGGGAACAGCCTCACAAGAGACCCAGTACTTC.

This clonotype has a count of ten or more. The CDR3 sequence is CASSQAPNEKLFF. Written as DNA, the CDR3 is TGCGCCAGCAGCCAAGCACCGAATGAAAAACTGTTTTTT. The V and J genes are TRBV4-1 and TRBJ1-4; D is uncertain. CDR1 and CDR2 from the germline V gene are MGHRA and YSYEKL. V dropped 1 base and J dropped 5 bases, with 5 bases sitting between them. The CDR3 has 13 residues.

About this clonotype: Possible read error: a much larger clone is one base away. The chain recombines TRBV12-3 or TRBV12-4 with TRBJ2-7; a weak D match, TRBD2 (6 bases). Trimming took off 11 bases at V and 2 bases at J, with 19 bases between the two ends. CDR3 length: 14 residues. The CDR3 nucleotides are TGTGCCGGCTCTTACGGGGGTCATACCTACGAGCAGTACTTC. Translated: CAGSYGGHTYEQYF.

This clonotype was recorded at least ten times. This chain uses TRBV6-5 with TRBJ2-1; D is undetermined. Per germline, CDR1 MNHEY and CDR2 SVGAGI. V lost 0 bases and J lost 0, with 9 bases in between. CDR3 length equals 16 residues. The CDR3 DNA follows: TGTGCCAGCAGTTACTCGCTAGTTAGCTCCTACAATGAGCAGTTCTTC. Protein: CASSYSLVSSYNEQFF.

This clonotype was seen only a few times. The genes are TRBV12-3 or TRBV12-4 and TRBJ2-3, with D perhaps matching TRBD2 (5 bases). V lost 6 bases and J 2 bases, leaving 12 bases between the germline ends. The length of the CDR3 is 14 residues. CDR3 coding DNA: TGTGCCAGCAGCCCTAGCCTGTACACAGATACGCAGTATTTT. This gives the protein CASSPSLYTDTQYF.

This clonotype was detected only a few times. The chain has TRBV6-6 and TRBJ2-7; D is perhaps TRBD1 (5 bases). Germline V gene data show CDR1 as MNHNY and CDR2 as SVGAGI (reference sequence). V was clipped by 6 bases and J by 2 bases, with 14 bases between them. The CDR3 spans 14 residues. The CDR3 here is CASRGLSKTYEQYF. CDR3 nucleotides: TGTGCCAGCAGGGGGCTATCTAAAACCTACGAGCAGTACTTC.

The rearrangement links TRBV6-2 or TRBV6-3 to TRBJ2-7; 9 positions match TRBD1. V shed 2 bases and J 5 bases; nucleotides not matched to a gene: 7. There are 15 residues in the CDR3. Germline lookup yields CDR1 MNHEY and CDR2 SVGEGT. CDR3 sequence (DNA): TGTGCCAGCAGTTACGGAGGGACAGGGAAAAACGAGCAGTACTTC. Its protein product is CASSYGGTGKNEQYF.

The V gene is TRBV12-3 or TRBV12-4, the J gene TRBJ2-6; D ambiguous. Trimming removed 2 bases at V and 4 bases at J, with 18 bases between. The CDR3 is 18 amino acids. The CDR3 sequence: CASSLRPSLYYGANVLTF. CDR3 DNA sequence: TGTGCCAGCAGTTTAAGGCCCTCCCTATATTACGGGGCCAACGTCCTGACTTTC.

The table lists this clonotype with a few counts. This chain joins TRBV25-1 and TRBJ2-3, with D perhaps TRBD2 (6 bases). The CDR3 sequence is 13 residues long. V was pared by 4 bases and J by 2 bases, with 7 bases between. Germline CDR1 reads MGHDK; CDR2 reads SYGVNS. CDR3 loop: CASSVRDTDTQYF. CDR3 DNA: TGTGCCAGCAGTGTGCGGGACACAGATACGCAGTATTTT.

This clonotype was counted only a few times. This chain uses TRBV3-1 with TRBJ2-5; 8 bases are a match to TRBD2. This CDR3 has 16 residues. Germline V gene lookup returns CDR1 LGHDT and CDR2 YNNKEL (reference sequence). Trimming cost V 1 base and J 3 bases; bases outside gene matches: 7. CDR3 region: CASSQAPGLAKETQYF. For the CDR3, the DNA is TGTGCCAGCAGCCAAGCCCCTGGACTAGCCAAAGAGACCCAGTACTTC.

Details on this clonotype: This could be a read error, since a much larger clone is one nucleotide away. This chain uses TRBV4-2 with TRBJ2-7; maybe TRBD2 (5 bases). CDR3 length equals 14 residues. The germline CDR1 and CDR2 sequences are LGHNA and YNFKEQ. DNA of the CDR3: TGTGCCGGCAGCCAAGATCGCGGAGGCTACGAGCAGTACTTC. The encoded protein is CAGSQDRGGYEQYF.

In its sample, this clonotype was seen a few times. The chain is built from TRBV12-3 or TRBV12-4 and TRBJ1-6; tentatively, D is TRBD1 (6 bases). This CDR3 is 14 amino acids long. V dropped 4 bases and J dropped 13 bases, with 17 bases sitting between them. CDR3 sequence: CASSWRDTGAPLHF. Here the CDR3 DNA reads TGTGCCAGCAGTTGGCGGGACACCGGAGCGCCCCTCCACTTT.